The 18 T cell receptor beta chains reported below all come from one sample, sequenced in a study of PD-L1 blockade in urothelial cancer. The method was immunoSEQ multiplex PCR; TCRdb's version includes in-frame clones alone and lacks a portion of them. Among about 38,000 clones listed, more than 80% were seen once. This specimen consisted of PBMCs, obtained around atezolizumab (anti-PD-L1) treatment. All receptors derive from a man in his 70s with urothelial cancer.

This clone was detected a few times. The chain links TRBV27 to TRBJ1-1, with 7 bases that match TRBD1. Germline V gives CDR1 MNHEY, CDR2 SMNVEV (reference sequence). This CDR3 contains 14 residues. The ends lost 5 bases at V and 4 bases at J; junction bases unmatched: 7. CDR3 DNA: TGTGCCAGCAGTGCCCGACAGGGCTCCACTGAAGCTTTCTTT. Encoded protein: CASSARQGSTEAFF.

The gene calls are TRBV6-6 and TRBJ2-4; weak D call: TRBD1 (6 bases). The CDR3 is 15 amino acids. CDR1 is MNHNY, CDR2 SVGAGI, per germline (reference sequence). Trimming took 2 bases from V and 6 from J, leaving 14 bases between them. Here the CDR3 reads CASSYAQGTGNIQYF. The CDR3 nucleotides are TGTGCCAGCAGTTACGCACAGGGAACTGGAAACATTCAGTACTTC.

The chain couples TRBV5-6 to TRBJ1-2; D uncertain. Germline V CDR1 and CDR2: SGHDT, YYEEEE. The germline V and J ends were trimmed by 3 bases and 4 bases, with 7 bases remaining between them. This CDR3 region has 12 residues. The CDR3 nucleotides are TGTGCCAGCAGCTCCAACAGCTATGGCTACACCTTC. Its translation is CASSSNSYGYTF. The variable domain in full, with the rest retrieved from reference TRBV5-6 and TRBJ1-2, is DAGVTQSPTHLIKTRGQQVTLRCSPKSGHDTVSWYQQALGQGPQFIFQYYEEEERQRGNFPDRFSGHQFPNYSSELNVNALLLGDSALYLCASSSNSYGYTFGSGTRLTVV.

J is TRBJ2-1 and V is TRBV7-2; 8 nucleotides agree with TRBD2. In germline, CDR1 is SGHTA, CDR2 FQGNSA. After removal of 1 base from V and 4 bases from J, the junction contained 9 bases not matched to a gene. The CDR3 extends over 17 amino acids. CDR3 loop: CASSLEVPGGWYNEQFF. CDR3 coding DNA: TGTGCCAGCAGCTTAGAAGTCCCGGGAGGGTGGTACAATGAGCAGTTCTTC.

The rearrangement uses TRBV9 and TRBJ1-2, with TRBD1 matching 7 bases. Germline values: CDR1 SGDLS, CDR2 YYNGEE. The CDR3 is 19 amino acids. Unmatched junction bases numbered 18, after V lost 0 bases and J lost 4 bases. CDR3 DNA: TGTGCCAGCAGCGTAGGGTTGGACACAGGGGTCCTAACATCCTATGGCTACACCTTC. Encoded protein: CASSVGLDTGVLTSYGYTF.

DNA for the CDR3: TGTGCCAGCTCACCACGGCCGGGACAGGGGGATCAGCCCCAGCATTTT. As protein: CASSPRPGQGDQPQHF. J is TRBJ1-5 and V is TRBV18; 11 bases fit TRBD1. The germline gives CDR1 KGHSH, CDR2 LQKENI. The ends lost 1 base at V and 5 bases at J; junction bases unmatched: 4. CDR3 size: 16 residues.

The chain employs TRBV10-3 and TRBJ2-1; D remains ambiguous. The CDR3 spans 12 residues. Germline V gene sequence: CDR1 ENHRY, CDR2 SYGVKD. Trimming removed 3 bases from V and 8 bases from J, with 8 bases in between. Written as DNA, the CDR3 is TGTGCCATCAGTGACCTAGACGATGAGCAGTTCTTC. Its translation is CAISDLDDEQFF.

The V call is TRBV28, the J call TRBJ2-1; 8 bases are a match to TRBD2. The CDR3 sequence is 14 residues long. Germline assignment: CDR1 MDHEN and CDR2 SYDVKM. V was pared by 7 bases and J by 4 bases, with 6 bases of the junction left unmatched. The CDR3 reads CASNPGTRYNEQFF. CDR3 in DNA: TGTGCCAGCAACCCCGGGACTAGATACAATGAGCAGTTCTTC.

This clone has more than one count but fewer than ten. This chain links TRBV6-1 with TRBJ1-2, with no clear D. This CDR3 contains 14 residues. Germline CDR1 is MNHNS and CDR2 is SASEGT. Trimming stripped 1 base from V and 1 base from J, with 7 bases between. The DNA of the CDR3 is TGTGCCAGCAGTGAAGGGAGGATTAACTATGGCTACACCTTC. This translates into CASSEGRINYGYTF.

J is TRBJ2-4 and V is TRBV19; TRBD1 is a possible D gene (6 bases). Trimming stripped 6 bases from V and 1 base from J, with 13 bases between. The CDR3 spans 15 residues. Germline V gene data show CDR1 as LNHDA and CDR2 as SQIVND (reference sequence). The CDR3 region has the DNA TGTGCCAGTAGGGAACAGGGAGTGGCCAAAAACATTCAGTACTTC. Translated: CASREQGVAKNIQYF. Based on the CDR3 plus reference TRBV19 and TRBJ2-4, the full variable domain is DGGITQSPKYLFRKEGQNVTLSCEQNLNHDAMYWYRQDPGQGLRLIYYSQIVNDFQKGDIAEGYSVSREKKESFPLTVTSAQKNPTAFYLCASREQGVAKNIQYFGAGTRLSVL.

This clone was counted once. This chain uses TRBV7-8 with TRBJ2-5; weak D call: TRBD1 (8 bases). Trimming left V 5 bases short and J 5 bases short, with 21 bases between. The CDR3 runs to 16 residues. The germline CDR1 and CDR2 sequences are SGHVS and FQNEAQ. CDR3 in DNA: TGTGCCAGCAGCCAGGGGGCAGGGGGTAGCGGGGAGACCCAGTACTTC. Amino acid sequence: CASSQGAGGSGETQYF.

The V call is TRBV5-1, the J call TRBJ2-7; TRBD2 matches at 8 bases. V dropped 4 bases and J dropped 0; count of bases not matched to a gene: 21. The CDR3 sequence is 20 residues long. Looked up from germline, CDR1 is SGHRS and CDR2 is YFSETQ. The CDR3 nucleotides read TGCGCCAGCAGCCCCCCCCGTAGCGGGGCTTCAGCCCAGAGCTCCTACGAGCAGTACTTC. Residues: CASSPPRSGASAQSSYEQYF. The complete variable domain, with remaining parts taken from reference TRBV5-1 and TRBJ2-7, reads KAGVTQTPRYLIKTRGQQVTLSCSPISGHRSVSWYQQTPGQGLQFLFEYFSETQRNKGNFPGRFSGRQFSNSRSEMNVSTLELGDSALYLCASSPPRSGASAQSSYEQYFGPGTRLTVT.

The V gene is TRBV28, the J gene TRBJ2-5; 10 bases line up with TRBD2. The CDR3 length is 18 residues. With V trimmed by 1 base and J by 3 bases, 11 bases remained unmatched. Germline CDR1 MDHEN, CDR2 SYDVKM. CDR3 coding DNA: TGTGCCAGCAGTTTATTCCTCGGGCTAGCGGGGGTAGAAGAGACCCAGTACTTC. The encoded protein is CASSLFLGLAGVEETQYF.

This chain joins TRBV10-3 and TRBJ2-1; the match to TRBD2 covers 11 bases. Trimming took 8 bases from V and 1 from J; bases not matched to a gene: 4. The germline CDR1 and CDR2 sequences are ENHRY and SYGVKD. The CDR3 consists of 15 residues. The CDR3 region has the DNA TGTGCCATCGTTAGCGGGAGGGGTTCCTACAATGAGCAGTTCTTC. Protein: CAIVSGRGSYNEQFF.

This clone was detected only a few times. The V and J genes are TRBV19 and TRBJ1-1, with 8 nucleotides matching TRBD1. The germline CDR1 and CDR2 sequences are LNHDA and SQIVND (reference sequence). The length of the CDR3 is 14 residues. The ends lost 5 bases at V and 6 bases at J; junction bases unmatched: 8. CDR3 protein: CASSSRTGKSEAFF. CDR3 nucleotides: TGTGCCAGTAGTTCGCGGACAGGGAAATCTGAAGCTTTCTTT.

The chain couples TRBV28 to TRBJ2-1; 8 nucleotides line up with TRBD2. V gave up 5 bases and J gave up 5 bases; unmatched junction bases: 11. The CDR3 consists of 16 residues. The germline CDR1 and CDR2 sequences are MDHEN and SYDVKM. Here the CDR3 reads CASSPRGTRWNNEQFF. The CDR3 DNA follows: TGTGCCAGCAGTCCACGTGGGACTAGATGGAACAATGAGCAGTTCTTC. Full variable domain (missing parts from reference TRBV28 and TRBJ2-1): DVKVTQSSRYLVKRTGEKVFLECVQDMDHENMFWYRQDPGLGLRLIYFSYDVKMKEKGDIPEGYSVSREKKERFSLILESASTNQTSMYLCASSPRGTRWNNEQFFGPGTRLTVL.

The CDR3 region has the DNA TGTGCCAGCACCTCAAGGACAGAGGGCTACGAGCAGTACTTC. Residues: CASTSRTEGYEQYF. This sequence joins TRBV7-2 and TRBJ2-7; possible D gene TRBD1, 6 bases. The CDR3 is 14 amino acids. CDR1 SGHTA and CDR2 FQGNSA come from the germline V gene. V was cut by 7 bases and J by 3 bases, with 16 bases left in between.

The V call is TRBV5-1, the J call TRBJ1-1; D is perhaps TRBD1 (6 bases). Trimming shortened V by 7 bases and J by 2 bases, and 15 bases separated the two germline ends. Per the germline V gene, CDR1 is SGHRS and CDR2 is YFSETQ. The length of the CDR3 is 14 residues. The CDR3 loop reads CASSKGGVNTEAFF. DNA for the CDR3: TGCGCCAGCTCCAAAGGGGGGGTTAACACTGAAGCTTTCTTT.